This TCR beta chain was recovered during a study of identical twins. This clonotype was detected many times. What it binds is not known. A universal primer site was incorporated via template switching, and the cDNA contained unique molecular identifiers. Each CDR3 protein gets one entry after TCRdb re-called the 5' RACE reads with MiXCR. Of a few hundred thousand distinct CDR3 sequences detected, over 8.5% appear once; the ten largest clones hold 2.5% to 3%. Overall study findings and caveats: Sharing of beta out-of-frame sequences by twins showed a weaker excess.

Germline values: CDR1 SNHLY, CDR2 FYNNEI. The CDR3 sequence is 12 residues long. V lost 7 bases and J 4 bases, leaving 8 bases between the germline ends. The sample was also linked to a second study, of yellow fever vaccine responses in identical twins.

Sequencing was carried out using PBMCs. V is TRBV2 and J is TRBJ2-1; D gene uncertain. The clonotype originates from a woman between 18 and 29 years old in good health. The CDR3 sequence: CASMIEYNEQFF. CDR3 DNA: TGTGCCAGCATGATCGAGTACAATGAGCAGTTCTTC.